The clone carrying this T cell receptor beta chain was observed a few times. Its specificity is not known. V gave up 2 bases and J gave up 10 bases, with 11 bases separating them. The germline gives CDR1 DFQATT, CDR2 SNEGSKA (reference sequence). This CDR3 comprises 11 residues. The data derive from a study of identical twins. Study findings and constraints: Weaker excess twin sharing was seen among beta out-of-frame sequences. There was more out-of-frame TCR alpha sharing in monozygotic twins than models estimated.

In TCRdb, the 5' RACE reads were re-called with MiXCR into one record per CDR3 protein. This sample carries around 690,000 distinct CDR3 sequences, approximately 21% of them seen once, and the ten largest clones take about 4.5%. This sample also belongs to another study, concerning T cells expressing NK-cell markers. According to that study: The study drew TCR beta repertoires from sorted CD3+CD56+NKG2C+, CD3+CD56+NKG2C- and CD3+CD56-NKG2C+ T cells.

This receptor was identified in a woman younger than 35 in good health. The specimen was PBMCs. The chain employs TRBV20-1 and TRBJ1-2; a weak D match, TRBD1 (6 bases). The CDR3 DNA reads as TGCAGTGCTAGACATGGACAGCTCTACACCTTC. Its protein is CSARHGQLYTF.